This entry describes one T cell receptor (beta chain). What it binds is unknown. Per the germline V gene, CDR1 is SGHRS and CDR2 is YFSETQ. CDR3 size: 11 residues. V gave up 0 bases and J gave up 14 bases, with 11 bases separating them. All donors participated as healthy donors of bone marrow. This specimen belongs to a study of cytomegalovirus exposure and HLA in healthy donors. Study results and caveats: An analysis was carried out at a later point. It showed that HLA-associated TCR beta chains were more clonally expanded than equally common non-associated chains.

The PCR used 60 Vbeta and 13 Jbeta primers. This table comes from immunoSEQ multiplex PCR, and its TCRdb copy is limited to in-frame clones, with some not included. Counted here are 100,000 to 150,000 clones, 65% to 85% occurring once; the ten biggest clones make up roughly 1.1%. The rearrangement links TRBV5-1 to TRBJ1-2; D not resolved. The source material was PBMCs. The clonotype originates from a boy aged 10-17 years in good health and CMV-seronegative. For the CDR3, the DNA is TGCGCCAGCAGCTTGGGGCAGGTATTGACCTTC. Its protein product is CASSLGQVLTF.